This TCR beta chain is from a study of cytomegalovirus exposure and HLA in healthy donors. The CDR3 is 16 residues long. V was cut by 5 bases and J by 8 bases, with 19 bases left in between. CDR1 and CDR2 from the germline V gene are SNHLY and FYNNEI. The primer mix had 60 Vbeta and 13 Jbeta primers. Only in-frame clones appear in the TCRdb table, and some are missing; sequencing was by immunoSEQ multiplex PCR. The sample is made up of 100,000 to 150,000 clones, and the top ten hold 1.5% to 1.7% of it. The sequenced sample consisted of PBMCs. This chain uses TRBV2 with TRBJ1-6; D is unclear. The sequence was obtained from a woman aged 40-49 years in good health and CMV-seronegative. Written as DNA, the CDR3 is TGTGCCAGCAGTCTCTCTCGGGTTTCCGGGGATTCACCCCTCCACTTT. It yields the protein CASSLSRVSGDSPLHF.